This TCR beta chain was captured in a study of CD8 T cells in ankylosing spondylitis. Findings and limits, study-wide: Peripheral blood held disease-linked clones only at relatively low frequency, and these were CD8+.

This clonotype was detected ten times or more. No antigen is known for it. This CDR3 is 14 amino acids long. The germline V gene encodes CDR1 DFQATT and CDR2 SNEGSKA (reference sequence). V lost 1 base and J lost 6, with 14 bases in between. 5'-RACE, quantitative and with molecular barcodes, yielded the TCR beta libraries. TCRdb fed the 5' RACE reads into MiXCR, producing one record per CDR3 protein. The table has 200,000 to 300,000 distinct CDR3 sequences, 8% to 9% seen once. The material sequenced was blood, either unsorted or a sorted T cell fraction (not recorded which). This sequence joins TRBV20-1 and TRBJ2-3, with D unclear. The sequence derives from a female donor with ankylosing spondylitis or in good health (not recorded which). The CDR3 DNA is TGCAGTGCTAGAGGGCGGCGACACCTGGATACGCAGTATTTT. Protein sequence: CSARGRRHLDTQYF.